A single sample is the source of the 27 T cell receptor beta chains below, sequenced in a study of cytomegalovirus exposure and HLA in healthy donors. Amplification used 60 Vbeta primers and 13 Jbeta primers. The table came from immunoSEQ multiplex PCR; TCRdb's copy has only in-frame clones and leaves some out. The sample gives some 210,000 clones, around 87% of which show up once; 1% to 1.5% is in the top ten. What was sequenced was PBMCs. The source is a man aged 25 to 40 in good health and CMV-seronegative.

The chain employs TRBV5-1 and TRBJ2-2; 10 nucleotides agree with TRBD2. The CDR3 covers 14 residues. The J segment lost 6 bases and the V segment lost 3 bases, leaving 2 bases of the junction unmatched. Germline V gene lookup returns CDR1 SGHRS and CDR2 YFSETQ. The CDR3 is CASSWGLAPGELFF. CDR3 nucleotides: TGCGCCAGCAGCTGGGGACTAGCGCCCGGGGAGCTGTTTTTT.

This chain joins TRBV30 and TRBJ2-5, with D perhaps TRBD1 (6 bases). TRBJ2-7 matches the DNA end more closely, so the J call is doubtful. The V gene's germline CDR1 is GTSNPN and CDR2 SVGIG (reference sequence). The CDR3 length is 11 residues. CDR3 coding DNA: TGTGCCTGGAGGGCAGGGGCCGAGCAGTACTTC. As protein: CAWRAGAEQYF.

The chain uses TRBV28 and TRBJ1-5; D not certain. CDR3 length: 12 amino acids. Trimming pared 6 bases from V and 7 bases from J, leaving 10 bases between. CDR1 MDHEN and CDR2 SYDVKM come from the germline V gene. CDR3 sequence reads: CASRVFGQPQHF. The CDR3 DNA reads TGTGCCAGCAGAGTCTTCGGGCAGCCCCAGCATTTT.

This chain uses TRBV7-2 with TRBJ2-2; 8 nucleotides align to TRBD2. Germline CDR1 reads SGHTA; CDR2 reads FQGNSA. This CDR3 region has 15 residues. The junction had 7 bases not matched to a gene; V was cut back by 5 bases and J by 5 bases. The CDR3 spells CASSPGGARTGELFF. The DNA of the CDR3 is TGTGCCAGCAGCCCCGGGGGGGCGCGGACCGGGGAGCTGTTTTTT.

The V call is TRBV4-1, the J call TRBJ2-5, with 7 nucleotides matching TRBD2. Germline V gene lookup returns CDR1 MGHRA and CDR2 YSYEKL. This CDR3 spans 18 amino acids. V was pared by 0 bases and J by 5 bases, with 15 bases of the junction left unmatched. The CDR3 is CASSQDSSSGDVMETQYF. CDR3 bases: TGCGCCAGCAGCCAAGATTCGTCTAGCGGAGACGTCATGGAGACCCAGTACTTC.

This chain joins TRBV11-2 and TRBJ2-7; unclear D gene. CDR1 and CDR2 (germline): SGHAT, FQNNGV. CDR3 length: 13 residues. V lost 4 bases and J 3 bases, leaving 10 bases between the germline ends. The CDR3 DNA sequence: TGTGCCAGCAGCTCTGACACCGTCTACGAGCAGTACTTC. Amino acid sequence: CASSSDTVYEQYF.

The gene calls are TRBV19 and TRBJ2-1; D is perhaps TRBD2 (6 bases). The V and J ends lost 5 bases and 6 bases respectively, with 17 bases between them. This CDR3 comprises 15 residues. The germline V gene encodes CDR1 LNHDA and CDR2 SQIVND (reference sequence). The CDR3 nucleotides read TGTGCCAGTAGTTTACCGGGACTCGGGGCCAATGAGCAGTTCTTC. Encoded protein: CASSLPGLGANEQFF. Full variable domain (missing parts from reference TRBV19 and TRBJ2-1): DGGITQSPKYLFRKEGQNVTLSCEQNLNHDAMYWYRQDPGQGLRLIYYSQIVNDFQKGDIAEGYSVSREKKESFPLTVTSAQKNPTAFYLCASSLPGLGANEQFFGPGTRLTVL.

The rearrangement links TRBV9 to TRBJ1-1, with TRBD1 as a possible D gene (6 bases). The V and J ends lost 1 base and 0 bases respectively, with 10 bases between them. Germline values: CDR1 SGDLS, CDR2 YYNGEE. This CDR3 has 15 residues. Here the CDR3 reads CASSVPRTVNTEAFF. The CDR3 DNA reads as TGTGCCAGCAGCGTACCGAGGACAGTGAACACTGAAGCTTTCTTT.

The V gene is TRBV7-9, the J gene TRBJ1-1; the D is unclear. The CDR3 consists of 13 residues. Germline CDR1 is SEHNR and CDR2 is FQNEAQ (reference sequence). V lost 3 bases and J lost 3, with 8 bases in between. Here the CDR3 reads CASSFMQDTEAFF. DNA of the CDR3: TGTGCCAGCAGCTTTATGCAGGACACTGAAGCTTTCTTT.

CDR3 sequence (DNA): TGTGCCAGCTCACCGAGAGATACCGGGGAGCTGTTTTTT. Its protein product is CASSPRDTGELFF. This rearrangement joins TRBV18 to TRBJ2-2; D is unresolved. The CDR3 runs to 13 residues. The germline gives CDR1 KGHSH, CDR2 LQKENI. V gave up 3 bases and J gave up 5 bases, with 7 bases separating them. Full variable domain (remainder filled in from reference TRBV18 and TRBJ2-2): NAGVMQNPRHLVRRRGQEARLRCSPMKGHSHVYWYRQLPEEGLKFMVYLQKENIIDESGMPKERFSAEFPKEGPSILRIQQVVRGDSAAYFCASSPRDTGELFFGEGSRLTVL.

The chain joins TRBV7-9 to TRBJ2-7; 8 bases are a match to TRBD2. There are 14 residues in the CDR3. Germline CDR1 is SEHNR and CDR2 is FQNEAQ (reference sequence). The trim removed 2 bases at V and 5 bases at J, leaving 5 bases unmatched. The CDR3 here is CASSLTAGGHEQYF. The CDR3 DNA reads as TGTGCCAGCAGCTTAACCGCGGGAGGCCACGAGCAGTACTTC.

J is TRBJ2-5 and V is TRBV29-1; a weak D match, TRBD1 (5 bases). The CDR3 is made up of 13 amino acids. Germline values: CDR1 SQVTM, CDR2 ANQGSEA. Trimming stripped 6 bases from V and 5 bases from J, with 16 bases between. CDR3 amino acids: CSVRPQGAETQYF. DNA of the CDR3: TGCAGCGTCCGCCCCCAAGGGGCCGAGACCCAGTACTTC.

The V call is TRBV5-1, the J call TRBJ2-5; possible D gene TRBD1, 6 bases. The germline V gene encodes CDR1 SGHRS and CDR2 YFSETQ. V lost 3 bases, J lost 1 base, and 10 bases lay in between. The CDR3 runs 14 residues. CDR3 DNA: TGCGCCAGCAGCTATTACAGGGCCCAAGAGACCCAGTACTTC. Its translation: CASSYYRAQETQYF.

The chain links TRBV5-1 to TRBJ2-1; D perhaps matches TRBD1 (5 bases). Trimming took 0 bases from V and 2 from J, leaving 9 bases between them. Germline V gives CDR1 SGHRS, CDR2 YFSETQ. The CDR3 sequence is 15 residues long. CDR3 sequence reads: CASSLVAGTYNEQFF. The CDR3 DNA follows: TGCGCCAGCAGCTTGGTTGCAGGGACCTACAATGAGCAGTTCTTC.

This chain joins TRBV7-6 and TRBJ2-1; 9 bases line up with TRBD1. V shed 5 bases and J 1 base; nucleotides not matched to a gene: 3. CDR1 is SGHVS and CDR2 is FNYEAQ in the germline V gene. This CDR3 is built from 15 residues. In DNA form, the CDR3 reads TGTGCCAGCAGCGGCGGGACAGGGTCCTACAATGAGCAGTTCTTC. It is translated as CASSGGTGSYNEQFF.

The J gene is TRBJ2-5, the V gene TRBV15, with D hard to call. Near its end, the DNA agrees better with TRBJ2-7, so the J call may be wrong. CDR3 size: 13 residues. From germline, CDR1 is LNHNV and CDR2 YYDKDF (reference sequence). CDR3 nucleotides: TGTGCCACCAGCAGTGGTGTCGCCTACGAGCAGTACTTC. Translation gives CATSSGVAYEQYF.

The V and J genes are TRBV4-3 and TRBJ1-4; D is perhaps TRBD1 (5 bases). CDR1 is LGHNA and CDR2 is YSLEER in the germline V gene. The CDR3 covers 14 residues. The V end lost 0 bases, the J end lost 3 bases, and 5 bases lay between the germline ends. The CDR3 is CASSQDRANEKLFF. The CDR3 DNA reads TGCGCCAGCAGCCAAGACAGGGCTAATGAAAAACTGTTTTTT.

The gene calls are TRBV5-1 and TRBJ1-2; D is undetermined. Trimming pared 0 bases from V and 8 bases from J, leaving 14 bases between. Germline CDR1 reads SGHRS; CDR2 reads YFSETQ. The CDR3 has 14 residues. The CDR3 loop reads CASSLESFRGGYTF. The CDR3 nucleotides are TGCGCCAGCAGCTTGGAGAGCTTTCGAGGGGGCTACACCTTC.

This clone came up a few times. V gene TRBV7-9 combines with J gene TRBJ2-1; a weak D match, TRBD2 (7 bases). The CDR3 runs to 14 residues. Germline V gene sequence: CDR1 SEHNR, CDR2 FQNEAQ (reference sequence). Trimming removed 4 bases from V and 5 bases from J, with 12 bases in between. The CDR3 DNA is TGTGCCAGCAGCTGGGGGGGCTTGAACAATGAGCAGTTCTTC. Encoded protein: CASSWGGLNNEQFF.

The chain links TRBV13 to TRBJ2-7, with 8 bases aligning to TRBD2. This CDR3 is 14 amino acids long. CDR1 is PRHDT and CDR2 is FYEKMQ in the germline V gene (reference sequence). J lost 7 bases, V lost 5 bases, and 10 bases had no gene match. The DNA of the CDR3 is TGTGCCAGCAGCCCCTATAGCGGGATTGGGGAGCAGTACTTC. Translating it yields CASSPYSGIGEQYF. The whole variable domain, filled in from reference TRBV13 and TRBJ2-7, reads AAGVIQSPRHLIKEKRETATLKCYPIPRHDTVYWYQQGPGQDPQFLISFYEKMQSDKGSIPDRFSAQQFSDYHSELNMSSLELGDSALYFCASSPYSGIGEQYFGPGTRLTVT.

The chain uses TRBV19 and TRBJ2-7; 16 nucleotides match TRBD2. Germline CDR1 and CDR2: LNHDA and SQIVND (reference sequence). This CDR3 comprises 17 residues. J gave up 3 bases and V 5 bases, and 7 bases lay outside the gene matches. In nucleotides, the CDR3 is TGTGCCAGTAGTTTTGGGACTAGCGGGAGGGTTCACTACGAGCAGTACTTC. Amino acid sequence: CASSFGTSGRVHYEQYF. The variable domain in full, completed from reference TRBV19 and TRBJ2-7, reads DGGITQSPKYLFRKEGQNVTLSCEQNLNHDAMYWYRQDPGQGLRLIYYSQIVNDFQKGDIAEGYSVSREKKESFPLTVTSAQKNPTAFYLCASSFGTSGRVHYEQYFGPGTRLTVT.

This clone was counted once. The chain recombines TRBV28 with TRBJ2-3; weak D call: TRBD1 (5 bases). Germline CDR1 reads MDHEN; CDR2 reads SYDVKM. Trimming removed 10 bases from V and 2 bases from J, with 13 bases in between. The CDR3 sequence is 13 residues long. The CDR3 reads CAIATVPTDTQYF. The CDR3, as DNA: TGTGCCATCGCGACAGTCCCCACAGATACGCAGTATTTT.

This sequence joins TRBV5-1 and TRBJ2-6; D gene unclear. The CDR3 contains 15 residues. V lost 4 bases to trimming and J lost 2 bases, with 10 bases between them. In germline, CDR1 is SGHRS, CDR2 YFSETQ. The CDR3 loop reads CASSPAGPGANVLTF. The CDR3 DNA reads as TGCGCCAGCAGCCCGGCTGGGCCTGGGGCCAACGTCCTGACTTTC.

This clone has a single count. The chain has TRBV4-3 and TRBJ2-7, with D perhaps TRBD1 (6 bases). Between the trimmed V and J ends, which lost 4 bases and 0 bases, there was a span of 10 bases. Germline V gene data show CDR1 as LGHNA and CDR2 as YSLEER. This CDR3 region has 14 residues. CDR3 region: CASSPGTTSYEQYF. The CDR3 DNA is TGCGCCAGCAGCCCCGGGACAACCTCCTACGAGCAGTACTTC.

The J gene is TRBJ1-5, the V gene TRBV6-1; D is possibly TRBD1 (5 bases). The germline V gene has CDR1 MNHNS and CDR2 SASEGT. Trimming took 6 bases from V and 4 from J, leaving 16 bases between them. This CDR3 contains 15 residues. CDR3 region: CASREGTLQNQPQHF. The CDR3 nucleotides are TGTGCCAGCAGAGAGGGGACTTTACAAAATCAGCCCCAGCATTTT.

This chain joins TRBV9 and TRBJ2-2; D is uncertain. Germline loops: CDR1 SGDLS, CDR2 YYNGEE. The CDR3 is 12 residues long. Trimming left V 4 bases short and J 8 bases short, with 9 bases between. The CDR3 nucleotides are TGTGCCAGCAGCATCTTCCGGGGGGAGCTGTTTTTT. Encoded protein: CASSIFRGELFF.

The chain is built from TRBV28 and TRBJ2-5, with 10 bases lining up with TRBD1. Judging by the DNA end, TRBJ2-7 fits better; the J call may be wrong. Germline loops: CDR1 MDHEN, CDR2 SYDVKM. The CDR3 loop spans 15 amino acids. The CDR3 DNA reads TGTGCCAGCAGTTTGATCGGGACAGGGGATTACGAGCAGTACTTC. This encodes CASSLIGTGDYEQYF.